These T cell receptor beta chains were read from a single sample in a study of T cells after yellow fever vaccination. TCRdb passed the 5' RACE reads through MiXCR, listing each CDR3 protein once. The sample includes a few hundred thousand distinct CDR3 sequences, roughly 3.5% of them seen just once. The source was PBMCs, collected on the day of the yellow fever booster vaccination. The receptors here all came from a man between 18 and 35 years old who received the YFV17D yellow fever vaccine. CDR3s include the opening cysteine and the closing phenylalanine or tryptophan. D genes are given only for firm matches. Only some rows state a clone size, as once, few, many or a class for expanded clones.

j_call,d_call,v_call,clone_size,cdr3_nt,cdr3_aa
TRBJ2-7,TRBD2,TRBV4-1,NA,TGCGCCAGCAGCCACAGCGGGGGCCGTACCTACGAGCAGTACTTC,CASSHSGGRTYEQYF
TRBJ1-4,NA,TRBV5-4,few,TGTGCCAGCAGCCTGGGGAATAACGATGGGGAAAAACTGTTTTTT,CASSLGNNDGEKLFF
TRBJ2-3,NA,TRBV5-1,many,TGCGCCAGCAGCTTTCCGTTATCTGTCGTGACAGGTCACACAGATACGCAGTATTTT,CASSFPLSVVTGHTDTQYF
TRBJ1-1,TRBD1,TRBV5-1,many,TGCGCCAGCAGCCTAGGACAGGGATGGAGCACTGAAGCTTTCTTT,CASSLGQGWSTEAFF
TRBJ2-3,TRBD2,TRBV10-3,many,TGTGCCATCAGTGAGTACGAGCGGGGGTACACAGATACGCAGTATTTT,CAISEYERGYTDTQYF
TRBJ1-5,NA,TRBV7-2,NA,TGTGCCAGCAGCCTCGGGGCAGACCTCCCCTTGCGGCCCCAGCATTTT,CASSLGADLPLRPQHF
TRBJ2-7,NA,TRBV6-5,NA,TGTGCCAGCAGTTACAGAACCGGCGACGAGCAGTACTTC,CASSYRTGDEQYF
TRBJ1-1,NA,TRBV5-1,few,TGCGCCAGCAGCTTGGGGGGACATTCGCGAGCTTTCTTT,CASSLGGHSRAFF
TRBJ2-7,NA,TRBV7-2,few,TGTGCCAGCAGCTTTCTGTCCAAGTTCTCCGAGCAGTACTTC,CASSFLSKFSEQYF
TRBJ2-5,TRBD2,TRBV9,many,TGTGCCAGCAGCGTAGCGCCAGCGGGGGGATGGGAGACCCAGTACTTC,CASSVAPAGGWETQYF
TRBJ1-5,NA,TRBV20-1,NA,TGCAGTGCTAGAGATATAACGGGCCAGGGCTGGCAGCCCCAGCATTTT,CSARDITGQGWQPQHF
TRBJ2-6,NA,TRBV5-1,NA,TGCGCCAGCAGCTCACATGTCCTCTCTGGGGCCAACGTCCTGACTTTC,CASSSHVLSGANVLTF
TRBJ2-7,NA,TRBV7-2,NA,TGTGCCAGCAGCTTAGACCAGCGTCTAGGCTACGAGCAGTACTTC,CASSLDQRLGYEQYF
TRBJ2-3,NA,TRBV7-2,few,TGTGCCAGCAGCCCCTTCCCGTACAGCTTCACAGATACGCAGTATTTT,CASSPFPYSFTDTQYF
TRBJ1-1,NA,TRBV7-9,few,TGTGCCAGCAGCTTATCACGGACCCGATTGAACACTGAAGCTTTCTTT,CASSLSRTRLNTEAFF
TRBJ1-5,NA,TRBV5-6,NA,TGTGCCAGCAGCTTTATGCCCGGACAGCCCCAGCATTTT,CASSFMPGQPQHF
TRBJ1-6,NA,TRBV12-3/TRBV12-4,many,TGTGCCAGCAGTTTACTTGGGGCTAATTCACCCCTCCACTTT,CASSLLGANSPLHF
TRBJ2-7,NA,TRBV12-5,NA,TGTGCTAGTGGTTTTTCTACCCCCTACGAGCAGTACTTC,CASGFSTPYEQYF
TRBJ2-2,NA,TRBV7-9,NA,TGTGCCAGCAGCTTGGAACGGGGGAGGACCGGGGAGCTGTTTTTT,CASSLERGRTGELFF
TRBJ2-1,TRBD2,TRBV7-6,NA,TGTGCCAGCAGCTTAGGGGGGGGTTACGGCTACAATGAGCAGTTCTTC,CASSLGGGYGYNEQFF
TRBJ2-1,TRBD2,TRBV2,many,TGTGCCAGCAGTGAACTAGCGGGACAATACAATGAGCAGTTCTTC,CASSELAGQYNEQFF
TRBJ1-1,TRBD1,TRBV6-5,many,TGTGCCAGCACCAAGACAGGGCGGAACACTGAAGCTTTCTTT,CASTKTGRNTEAFF
TRBJ2-1,NA,TRBV4-2,many,TGTGCCAGCAGCCGCACAGGCGATGAGCAGTTCTTC,CASSRTGDEQFF
TRBJ2-5,NA,TRBV29-1,many,TGCAGCGTTGACGGGCTGGAACAAACATCCCAAGAGACCCAGTACTTC,CSVDGLEQTSQETQYF
TRBJ2-2,TRBD2,TRBV19,few,TGTGCCAGTATGCGACTAGCGGGAATCACCGGGGAGCTGTTTTTT,CASMRLAGITGELFF
TRBJ2-7,NA,TRBV6-2/TRBV6-3,many,TGTGCCAGCTCGGCAGGGGTGGCGAGCGAGCAGTACTTC,CASSAGVASEQYF
TRBJ1-2,NA,TRBV7-2,few,TGTGCCAGCAGCCTGGCCTGGGCTTCGAACTATGGCTACACCTTC,CASSLAWASNYGYTF
TRBJ2-1,NA,TRBV7-9,NA,TGTGCCAGCAGGCCTGCCGGGGCGGATGAGCAGTTCTTC,CASRPAGADEQFF
TRBJ1-3,NA,TRBV6-1,many,TGTGCCAGCAGTGCGGGATCTCCGTCTGGAAACACCATATATTTT,CASSAGSPSGNTIYF
TRBJ1-2,NA,TRBV7-2,few,TGTGCCAGCAGCTTAGCGCGCGGAGCTAACTATGGCTACACCTTC,CASSLARGANYGYTF
TRBJ2-7,NA,TRBV6-5,few,TGTGCCAGCAGTCCCCGGACTCCTCCCTACGAGCAGTACTTC,CASSPRTPPYEQYF
TRBJ2-1,TRBD2,TRBV29-1,many,TGCAGCGTTGTGGGACTAGCGGATAATGAGCAGTTCTTC,CSVVGLADNEQFF
TRBJ2-3,TRBD2,TRBV25-1,NA,TGTGCCAGCGGGGGACTAGCCGGAGATACGCAGTATTTT,CASGGLAGDTQYF
TRBJ1-1,TRBD1,TRBV29-1,many,TGCAGCGTAAACAGGGGTGGGACTGAAGCTTTCTTT,CSVNRGGTEAFF
TRBJ2-2,NA,TRBV7-8,many,TGTGCCAGCAGCCCAAGTCGACTTCCGATAGCCGGGGAGCTGTTTTTT,CASSPSRLPIAGELFF
TRBJ1-2,TRBD1,TRBV27,many,TGTGCCAGACAGGGGTATGGCTACACCTTC,CARQGYGYTF
TRBJ1-5,NA,TRBV7-2,many,TGTGCCAGCAGCTTACAAGCCGGGCAGCCCCAGCATTTT,CASSLQAGQPQHF
TRBJ1-1,TRBD1,TRBV9,NA,TGTGCCAGCAGCACGACAGGGGTGGGCACTGAAGCTTTCTTT,CASSTTGVGTEAFF
TRBJ1-5,NA,TRBV25-1,many,TGTGCCAGCAGTGAATCACCCCCAACCCCCCCAGGGAGCAATCAGCCCCAGCATTTT,CASSESPPTPPGSNQPQHF
TRBJ2-1,TRBD1,TRBV20-1,NA,TGCAGTGCCCCCCAGGGACAGGGGTCGGTTGAGCAGTTCTTC,CSAPQGQGSVEQFF
TRBJ1-6,TRBD1,TRBV7-9,many,TGTGCCAGCAGCTCACAGGGGTATTTTGGTAATTCACCCCTCCACTTT,CASSSQGYFGNSPLHF
TRBJ2-1,TRBD1,TRBV29-1,many,TGCAGCGTTGAAACAGGGGGCAAATGTGAGCAGTTCTTC,CSVETGGKCEQFF
TRBJ2-1,TRBD2,TRBV4-1,NA,TGCGCCAGCAGCCAAGAGCGCGGGGGCTCCTACAATGAGCAGTTCTTC,CASSQERGGSYNEQFF
TRBJ1-1,NA,TRBV29-1,few,TGCAGCGTTGAAATAAAAGGAGCTTTCTTT,CSVEIKGAFF
TRBJ1-2,TRBD1,TRBV10-3,NA,TGTGCCATCACCCCAGGGACAGAGGATGGCTACACCTTC,CAITPGTEDGYTF
TRBJ2-5,NA,TRBV5-1,many,TGCGCCAGCAGCTTGCCCAGGCCGGAGACCCAGTACTTC,CASSLPRPETQYF